The clone carrying this TCR beta chain was seen a few times. The antigen remains unidentified. The data belong to a study of early T cells in non-severe SARS-CoV-2 infection. The wider study: Unsorted whole-blood RNA was sequenced in bulk, leaving chains unpaired. Study-level points and caveats: Lookups in VDJdb leaned toward anti-spike CD8 responses and missed private and CD4 specificities.

Individual cDNA molecules received unique molecular identifiers. TCRdb fed the 5' RACE reads into MiXCR, producing one record per CDR3 protein. The sample holds some 64,000 distinct CDR3 sequences, more than 15% seen once. Germline lookup yields CDR1 SQVTM and CDR2 ANQGSEA. CDR3 size: 11 residues. The starting material was whole blood, obtained at baseline. The gene calls are TRBV29-1 and TRBJ1-2; TRBD1 agrees at 7 bases. The sequence came from an adult who was a healthcare worker with PCR-confirmed SARS-CoV-2 infection or an uninfected control (not recorded which). The CDR3 loop is CPGQINYGYTF. DNA of the CDR3: TGCCCGGGACAGATTAACTATGGCTACACCTTC.